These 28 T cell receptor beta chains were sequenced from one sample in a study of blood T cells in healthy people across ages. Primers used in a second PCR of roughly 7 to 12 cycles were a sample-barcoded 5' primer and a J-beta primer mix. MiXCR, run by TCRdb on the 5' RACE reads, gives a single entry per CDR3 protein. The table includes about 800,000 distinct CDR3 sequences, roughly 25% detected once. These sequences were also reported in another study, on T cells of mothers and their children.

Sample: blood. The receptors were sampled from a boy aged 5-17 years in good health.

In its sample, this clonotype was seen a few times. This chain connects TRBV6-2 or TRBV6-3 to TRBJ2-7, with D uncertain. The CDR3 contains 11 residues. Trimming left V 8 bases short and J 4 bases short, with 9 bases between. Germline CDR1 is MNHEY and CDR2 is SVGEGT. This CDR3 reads CASFGSYEQYF. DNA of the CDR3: TGTGCCAGCTTTGGGTCTTACGAGCAGTACTTC.

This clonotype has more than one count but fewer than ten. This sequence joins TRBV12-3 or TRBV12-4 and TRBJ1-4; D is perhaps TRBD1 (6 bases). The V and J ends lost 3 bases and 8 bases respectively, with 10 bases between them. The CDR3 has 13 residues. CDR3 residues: CASSFRGREKLFF. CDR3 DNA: TGTGCCAGCAGTTTCAGGGGCCGGGAAAAACTGTTTTTT.

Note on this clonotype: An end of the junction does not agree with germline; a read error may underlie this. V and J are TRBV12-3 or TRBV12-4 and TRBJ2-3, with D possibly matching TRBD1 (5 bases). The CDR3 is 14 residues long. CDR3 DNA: TGTGCCAGCAGTTTCAGGGATTACGCAGATGCGCAGTATTTT. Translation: CASSFRDYADAQYF.

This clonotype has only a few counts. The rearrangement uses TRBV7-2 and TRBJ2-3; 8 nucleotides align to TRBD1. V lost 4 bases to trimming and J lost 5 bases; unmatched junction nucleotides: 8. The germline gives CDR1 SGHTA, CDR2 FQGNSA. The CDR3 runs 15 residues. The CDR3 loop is CASSYTGGLRDTQYF. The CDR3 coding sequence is TGTGCCAGCAGCTATACAGGGGGATTACGAGATACGCAGTATTTT.

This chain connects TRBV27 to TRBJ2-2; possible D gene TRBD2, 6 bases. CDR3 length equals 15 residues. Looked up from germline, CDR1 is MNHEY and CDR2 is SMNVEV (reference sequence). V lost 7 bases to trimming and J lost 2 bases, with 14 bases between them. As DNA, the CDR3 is TGTGCCAGCACGCGGGACTCATTTAACACCGGGGAGCTGTTTTTT. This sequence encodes CASTRDSFNTGELFF.

CDR3 bases: TGTGCCATCATGGGAGGGAACTATGGCTACACCTTC. This encodes CAIMGGNYGYTF. V usage is TRBV10-3 and J usage is TRBJ1-2; D is unclear. Germline loops: CDR1 ENHRY, CDR2 SYGVKD. V lost 7 bases, J lost 2 bases, and 8 bases lay in between. CDR3 length: 12 amino acids.

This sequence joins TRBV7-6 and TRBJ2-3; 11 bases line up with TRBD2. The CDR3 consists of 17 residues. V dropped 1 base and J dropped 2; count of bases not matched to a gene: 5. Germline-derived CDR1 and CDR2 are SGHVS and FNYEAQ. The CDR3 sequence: CASSLEPSGGLTDTQYF. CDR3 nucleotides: TGTGCCAGCAGCTTAGAGCCTAGCGGGGGGCTCACAGATACGCAGTATTTT.

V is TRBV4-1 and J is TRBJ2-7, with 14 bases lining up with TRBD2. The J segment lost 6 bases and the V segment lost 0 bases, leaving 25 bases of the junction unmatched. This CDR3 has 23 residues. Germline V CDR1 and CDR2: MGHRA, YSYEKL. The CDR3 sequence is CASSQDLAPWGLAGEPTLSEQYF. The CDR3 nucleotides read TGCGCCAGCAGCCAAGATCTGGCCCCCTGGGGACTAGCGGGGGAGCCCACTTTGAGCGAGCAGTACTTC.

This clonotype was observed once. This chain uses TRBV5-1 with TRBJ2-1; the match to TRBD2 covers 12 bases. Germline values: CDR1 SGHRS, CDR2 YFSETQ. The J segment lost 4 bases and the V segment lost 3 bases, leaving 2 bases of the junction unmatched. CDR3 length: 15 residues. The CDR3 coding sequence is TGCGCCAGCAGCTGGACTAGCGGGAAATACAATGAGCAGTTCTTC. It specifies CASSWTSGKYNEQFF.

The CDR3 spells CASSLGRPDSPLHF. The CDR3 nucleotides read TGCGCCAGCAGCTTGGGCAGGCCGGATTCACCCCTCCACTTT. This chain uses TRBV5-1 with TRBJ1-6, with no clear D. The CDR3 sequence is 14 residues long. Germline assignment: CDR1 SGHRS and CDR2 YFSETQ. Trimming left V 0 bases short and J 8 bases short, with 9 bases between. The complete variable domain, with remaining parts taken from reference TRBV5-1 and TRBJ1-6, reads KAGVTQTPRYLIKTRGQQVTLSCSPISGHRSVSWYQQTPGQGLQFLFEYFSETQRNKGNFPGRFSGRQFSNSRSEMNVSTLELGDSALYLCASSLGRPDSPLHFGNGTRLTVT.

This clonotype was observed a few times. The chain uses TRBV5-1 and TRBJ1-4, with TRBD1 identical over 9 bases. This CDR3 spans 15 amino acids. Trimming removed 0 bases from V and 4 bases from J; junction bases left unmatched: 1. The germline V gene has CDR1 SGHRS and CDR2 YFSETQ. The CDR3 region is CASSLEGQGNEKLFF. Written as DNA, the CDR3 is TGCGCCAGCAGCTTGGAGGGACAGGGTAATGAAAAACTGTTTTTT.

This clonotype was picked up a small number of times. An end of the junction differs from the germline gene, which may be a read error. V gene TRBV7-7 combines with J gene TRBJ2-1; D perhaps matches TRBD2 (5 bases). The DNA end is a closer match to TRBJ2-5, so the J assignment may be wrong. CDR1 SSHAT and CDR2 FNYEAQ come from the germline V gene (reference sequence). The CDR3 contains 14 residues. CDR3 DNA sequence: TGTGCTAGCAGCTTAGGAGGCCAGCTAGAGACCCAGTACTTC. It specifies CASSLGGQLETQYF.

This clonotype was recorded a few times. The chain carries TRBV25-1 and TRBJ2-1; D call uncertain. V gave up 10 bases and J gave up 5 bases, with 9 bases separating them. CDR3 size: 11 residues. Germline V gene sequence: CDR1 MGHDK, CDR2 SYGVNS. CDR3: CAIKDHNEQFF. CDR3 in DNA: TGTGCCATAAAAGACCACAATGAGCAGTTCTTC.

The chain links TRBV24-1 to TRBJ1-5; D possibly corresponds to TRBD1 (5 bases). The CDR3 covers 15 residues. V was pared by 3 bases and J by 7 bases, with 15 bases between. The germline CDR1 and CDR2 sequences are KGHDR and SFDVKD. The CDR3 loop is CATSDDTRGRQPQHF. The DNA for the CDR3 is TGTGCCACCAGTGATGACACAAGGGGACGGCAGCCCCAGCATTTT.

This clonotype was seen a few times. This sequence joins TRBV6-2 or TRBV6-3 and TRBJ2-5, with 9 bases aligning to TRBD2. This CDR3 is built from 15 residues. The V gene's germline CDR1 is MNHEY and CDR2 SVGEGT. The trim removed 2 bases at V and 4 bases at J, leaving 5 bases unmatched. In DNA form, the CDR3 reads TGTGCCAGCAGTTACACCGGGACTAGCAGAGAGACCCAGTACTTC. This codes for CASSYTGTSRETQYF.

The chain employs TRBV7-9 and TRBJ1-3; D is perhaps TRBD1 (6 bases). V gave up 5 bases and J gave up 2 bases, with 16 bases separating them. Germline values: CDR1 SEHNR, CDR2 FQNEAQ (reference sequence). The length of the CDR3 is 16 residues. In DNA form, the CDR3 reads TGTGCCAGCAGCCCTGCCCGGACAGCTACTGGAAACACCATATATTTT. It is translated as CASSPARTATGNTIYF.

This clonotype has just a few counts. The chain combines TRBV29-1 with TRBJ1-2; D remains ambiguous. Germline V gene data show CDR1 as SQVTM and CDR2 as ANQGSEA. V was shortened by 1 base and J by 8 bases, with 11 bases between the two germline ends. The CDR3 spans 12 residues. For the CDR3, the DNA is TGCAGCGTTGAAGCCCTAATGGGGGGCTACACCTTC. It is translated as CSVEALMGGYTF.

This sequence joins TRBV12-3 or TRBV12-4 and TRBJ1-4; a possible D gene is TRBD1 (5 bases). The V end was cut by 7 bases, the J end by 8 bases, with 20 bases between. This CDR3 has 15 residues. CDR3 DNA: TGTGCCAGCACTCCCCCGGGACCGAGGGGCGAAAAACTGTTTTTT. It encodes CASTPPGPRGEKLFF.

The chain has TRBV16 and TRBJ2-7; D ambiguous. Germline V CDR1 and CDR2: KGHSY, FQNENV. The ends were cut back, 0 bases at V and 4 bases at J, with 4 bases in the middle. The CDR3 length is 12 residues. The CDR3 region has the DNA TGTGCCAGCAGCCAATCCCGTTACGAGCAGTACTTC. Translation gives CASSQSRYEQYF.

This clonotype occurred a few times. The CDR3 protein is CSATKGVLVYEQYF. The CDR3, as DNA: TGCAGCGCTACTAAGGGGGTGCTTGTGTACGAGCAGTACTTC. The rearrangement joins TRBV29-1 to TRBJ2-5, with a tentative D call TRBD1 (6 bases). Gene TRBJ2-7 matches the end of the DNA better, so the J call may be wrong. The CDR3 length is 14 residues. Germline CDR1 and CDR2: SQVTM and ANQGSEA.

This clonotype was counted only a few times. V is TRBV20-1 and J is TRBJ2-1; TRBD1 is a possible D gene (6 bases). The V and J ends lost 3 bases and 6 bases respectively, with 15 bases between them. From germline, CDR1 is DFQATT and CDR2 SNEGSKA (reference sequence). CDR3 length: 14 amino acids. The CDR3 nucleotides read TGCAGTGCTAGGAGGGGGTTTGGAGTCAATGAGCAGTTCTTC. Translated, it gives CSARRGFGVNEQFF.

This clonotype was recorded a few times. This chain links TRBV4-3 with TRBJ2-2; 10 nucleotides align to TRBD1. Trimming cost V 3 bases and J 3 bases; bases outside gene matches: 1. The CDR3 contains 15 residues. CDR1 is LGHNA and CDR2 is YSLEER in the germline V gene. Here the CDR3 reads CASSQGTGDTGELFF. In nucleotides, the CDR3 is TGCGCCAGCAGCCAGGGGACAGGGGACACCGGGGAGCTGTTTTTT.

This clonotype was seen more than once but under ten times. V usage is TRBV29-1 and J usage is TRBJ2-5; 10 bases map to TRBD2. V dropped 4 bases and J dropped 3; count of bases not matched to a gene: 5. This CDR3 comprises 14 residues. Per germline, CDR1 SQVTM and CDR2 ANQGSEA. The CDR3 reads CSVGSGRGEETQYF. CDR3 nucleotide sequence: TGCAGCGTTGGAAGCGGGAGGGGAGAAGAGACCCAGTACTTC.

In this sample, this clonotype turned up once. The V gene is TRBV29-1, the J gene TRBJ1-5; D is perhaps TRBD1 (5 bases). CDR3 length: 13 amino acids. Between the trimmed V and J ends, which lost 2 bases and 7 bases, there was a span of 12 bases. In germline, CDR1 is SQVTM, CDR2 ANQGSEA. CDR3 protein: CSVEFGGNQPQHF. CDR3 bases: TGCAGCGTTGAATTCGGGGGGAACCAGCCCCAGCATTTT. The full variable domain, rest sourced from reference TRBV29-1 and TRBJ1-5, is SAVISQKPSRDICQRGTSLTIQCQVDSQVTMMFWYRQQPGQSLTLIATANQGSEATYESGFVIDKFPISRPNLTFSTLTVSNMSPEDSSIYLCSVEFGGNQPQHFGDGTRLSIL.

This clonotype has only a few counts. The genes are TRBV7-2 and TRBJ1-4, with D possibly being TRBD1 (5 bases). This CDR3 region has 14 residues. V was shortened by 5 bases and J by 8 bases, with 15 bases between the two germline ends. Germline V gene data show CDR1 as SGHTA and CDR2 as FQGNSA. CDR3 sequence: CASSRGGVGEKLFF. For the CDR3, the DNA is TGTGCCAGCAGCCGCGGGGGGGTTGGGGAAAAACTGTTTTTT.

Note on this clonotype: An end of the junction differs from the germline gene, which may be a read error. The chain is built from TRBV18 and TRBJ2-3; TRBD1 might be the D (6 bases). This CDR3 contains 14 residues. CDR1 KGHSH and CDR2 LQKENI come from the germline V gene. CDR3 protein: CASSPWDTTDTQCF. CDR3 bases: TGTGCCAGCTCACCGTGGGACACTACAGATACGCAGTGTTTT. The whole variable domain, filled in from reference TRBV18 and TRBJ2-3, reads NAGVMQNPRHLVRRRGQEARLRCSPMKGHSHVYWYRQLPEEGLKFMVYLQKENIIDESGMPKERFSAEFPKEGPSILRIQQVVRGDSAAYFCASSPWDTTDTQCFGPGTRLTVL.

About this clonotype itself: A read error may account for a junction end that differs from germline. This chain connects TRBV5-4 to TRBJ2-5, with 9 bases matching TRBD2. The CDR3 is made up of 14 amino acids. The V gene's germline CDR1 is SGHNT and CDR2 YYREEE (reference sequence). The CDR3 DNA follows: TGTGCCAGCCGACATCGTTCTAGCGGGGAGACCCAGAACTTC. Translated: CASRHRSSGETQNF.

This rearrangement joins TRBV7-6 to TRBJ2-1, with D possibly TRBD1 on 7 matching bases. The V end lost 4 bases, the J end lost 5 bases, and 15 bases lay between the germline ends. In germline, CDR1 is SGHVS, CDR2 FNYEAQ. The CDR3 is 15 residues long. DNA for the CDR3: TGTGCCAGCAGCTCGCAGGGGGGTACCCACAATGAGCAGTTCTTC. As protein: CASSSQGGTHNEQFF.